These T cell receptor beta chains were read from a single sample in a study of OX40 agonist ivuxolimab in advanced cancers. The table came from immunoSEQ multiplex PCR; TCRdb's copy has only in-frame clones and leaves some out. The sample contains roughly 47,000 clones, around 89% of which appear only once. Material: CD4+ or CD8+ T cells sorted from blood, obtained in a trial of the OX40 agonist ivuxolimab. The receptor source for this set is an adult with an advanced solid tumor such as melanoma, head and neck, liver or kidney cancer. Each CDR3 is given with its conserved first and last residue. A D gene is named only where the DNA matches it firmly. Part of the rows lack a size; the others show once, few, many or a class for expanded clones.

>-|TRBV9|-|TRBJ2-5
TGTGCCAGCAGCGTCGACGGGTCGATTTGGGAGACCCAGTACTTC
CASSVDGSIWETQYF
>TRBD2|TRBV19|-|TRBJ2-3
TGTGCCAGTAGTATCGACGGGGGGACCACAGATACGCAGTATTTT
CASSIDGGTTDTQYF
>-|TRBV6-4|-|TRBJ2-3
TGTGCCAGCAGTTCCTACCCCGGGAGCACAGATACGCAGTATTTT
CASSSYPGSTDTQYF
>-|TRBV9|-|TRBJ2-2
TGTGCCAGCAGCGTAGCGGGGACCAACACCGGGGAGCTGTTTTTT
CASSVAGTNTGELFF
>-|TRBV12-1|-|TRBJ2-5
TGTGCCAGCAGCTTTGGTGGGAGACCCCCAGAGACCCAGTACTTC
CASSFGGRPPETQYF
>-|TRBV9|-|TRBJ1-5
TGTGCCAGCAGCATTGGCGATAGCAATCAGCCCCAGCATTTT
CASSIGDSNQPQHF
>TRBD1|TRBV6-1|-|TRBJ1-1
TGTGCCAGCGGACAGGGATACACTGAAGCTTTCTTT
CASGQGYTEAFF
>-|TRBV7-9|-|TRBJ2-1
TGTGCCAGCAGCTTAGGGGCAGGGGGGGCCTACAATGAGCAGTTCTTC
CASSLGAGGAYNEQFF
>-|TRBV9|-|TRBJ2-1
TGTGCCAGCAGCGTAGCCGACGGCTACAATGAGCAGTTCTTC
CASSVADGYNEQFF
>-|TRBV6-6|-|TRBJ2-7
TGTGCCAGCAGTTACTTGGGAGAAAACGAGCAGTACTTC
CASSYLGENEQYF
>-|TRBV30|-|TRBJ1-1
TGTGCCTGGAGTGTATTAAGGGTCGACGCTTTCTTT
CAWSVLRVDAFF
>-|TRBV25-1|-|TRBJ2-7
TGTCCCTGGGGGGGGACAGTCTCCTACGAGCAGTACTTC
CPWGGTVSYEQYF
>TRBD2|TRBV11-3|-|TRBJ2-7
TGTGCCAGCAGCTTGGGAACCGCTAGCGGGGCCATGGACTACGAGCAGTACTTC
CASSLGTASGAMDYEQYF
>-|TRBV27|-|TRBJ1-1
TGTGCCAGCAGTTTATTAGGTGAAGCTTTCTTT
CASSLLGEAFF
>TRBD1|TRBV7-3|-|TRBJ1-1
TGTGCCAGCAGCTTAACACAGGGGGCGCGCACTGAAGCTTTCTTT
CASSLTQGARTEAFF
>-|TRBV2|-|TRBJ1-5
TGTGCCAGCAGTGATGAATACGGCCTCAATCAGCCCCAGCATTTT
CASSDEYGLNQPQHF
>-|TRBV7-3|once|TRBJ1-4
TGTGCCAGCAGCTTAAAATCTGATGAACTTCTCCTTTTT
CASSLKSDELLLF
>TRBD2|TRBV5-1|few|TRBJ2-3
TGCGCCAGTAAGACCGGGACTAGCGGGGACACAGATACGCAGTATTTT
CASKTGTSGDTDTQYF
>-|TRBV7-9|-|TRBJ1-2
TGTGCCAGCAGTAAAACAGCTGGCTACACCTTC
CASSKTAGYTF
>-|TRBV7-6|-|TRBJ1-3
TGTGCCAGCAGCTTAGCGGTCAGTCACTCTGGAAACACCATATATTTT
CASSLAVSHSGNTIYF
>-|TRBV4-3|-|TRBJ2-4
TGCGCCAGCAGCCAAGATGAGGGAGCTAGAGCCAAAAACATTCAGTACTTC
CASSQDEGARAKNIQYF
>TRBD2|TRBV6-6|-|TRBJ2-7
TGTGCCAGCAGTTTCCAGCCGGGGGGCTACGAGCAGTACTTC
CASSFQPGGYEQYF
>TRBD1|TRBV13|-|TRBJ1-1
TGTGCCAGCAGCCCCCTAAGGGGAGGGGGCGGGGACACTGAAGCTTTCTTT
CASSPLRGGGGDTEAFF
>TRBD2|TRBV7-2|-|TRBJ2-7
TGTGCCAGCAGCTCCGTAGCGGGGGCGTCCTACGAGCAGTACTTC
CASSSVAGASYEQYF
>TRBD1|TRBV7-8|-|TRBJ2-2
TGTGCCAGCAGCCTCGGGACAGGGGTCATCACCGGGGAGCTGTTTTTT
CASSLGTGVITGELFF
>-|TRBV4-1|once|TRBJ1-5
TGCGCCAGCAGCCAAGATCAGTTGCAGGGAAACAATCAGCCCCAGCATTTT
CASSQDQLQGNNQPQHF
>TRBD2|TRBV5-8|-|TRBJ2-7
TGTGCCAGCAGCTTCGGGAGGACCTACGAGCAGTACTTC
CASSFGRTYEQYF
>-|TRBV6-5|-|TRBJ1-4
TGTGCCAGCAGTTACGGATGGTGGAGAACTAATGAAAAACTGTTTTTT
CASSYGWWRTNEKLFF
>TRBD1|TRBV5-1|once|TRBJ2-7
TGCGCCAGCAGCTCCGGGACAGGGCCCTACGAGCAGTACTTC
CASSSGTGPYEQYF
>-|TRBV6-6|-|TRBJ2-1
TGTGCCAGCGCTCTCCCTCTCGAGCAGTTCTTC
CASALPLEQFF
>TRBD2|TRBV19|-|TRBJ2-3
TGTGCCAGTACTCAACTAGCGGGGGGCACAGATACGCAGTATTTT
CASTQLAGGTDTQYF
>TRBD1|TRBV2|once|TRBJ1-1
TGTGCCAGCAGTGAGATGACAGGGAATACGCGGAACACTGAAGCTTTCTTT
CASSEMTGNTRNTEAFF
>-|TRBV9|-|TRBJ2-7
TGTGCCAGCAGCAGTGGTAGCGGCACCTACGAGCAGTACTTC
CASSSGSGTYEQYF
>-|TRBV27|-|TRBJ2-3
TGTGCCAGCAGTTTAGGGCTAGATACGCAGTATTTT
CASSLGLDTQYF
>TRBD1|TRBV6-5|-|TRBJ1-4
TGTGCCAGCAATCCAGGGGGCTTGAATGAAAAACTGTTTTTT
CASNPGGLNEKLFF
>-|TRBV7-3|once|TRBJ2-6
TGTGCCAGCAGCTCGGGCCTTTTCTCTGGGGCCAACGTCCTGACTTTC
CASSSGLFSGANVLTF
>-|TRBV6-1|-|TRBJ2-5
TGTGCCAGCAGTGGCCTGTGGAGCGGAGAAGAGACCCAGTACTTC
CASSGLWSGEETQYF
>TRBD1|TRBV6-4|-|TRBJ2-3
TGTGCCAGCAGTAAGCAGGGGGCAAGCACAGATACGCAGTATTTT
CASSKQGASTDTQYF
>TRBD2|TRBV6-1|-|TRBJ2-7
TGTGCCAGCAGTGACGAAATAGCGGGAAAGTCCTACGAGCAGTACTTC
CASSDEIAGKSYEQYF
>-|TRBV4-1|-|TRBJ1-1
TGCGCCAGCAGACCTTTTGGAACAGATGAAGCTTTCTTT
CASRPFGTDEAFF
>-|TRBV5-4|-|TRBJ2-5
TGTGCCAGCAGCTTGACAGGGCCCCAAGAGACCCAGTACTTC
CASSLTGPQETQYF
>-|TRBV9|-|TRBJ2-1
TGTGCCAGCAGCGTAGGAGGAGGGGGCGTCTCCTACAATGAGCAGTTCTTC
CASSVGGGGVSYNEQFF
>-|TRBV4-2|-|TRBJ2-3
TGTGCCAGCAGCCAACTCCTCAGTATCACAGATACGCAGTATTTT
CASSQLLSITDTQYF
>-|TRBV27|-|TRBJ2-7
TGTGCCAGCAGCCTCGACGGAGCCTACGAGCAGTACTTC
CASSLDGAYEQYF
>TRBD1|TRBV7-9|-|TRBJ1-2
TGTGCCAGCAGTCCGACAGGGGATAACTATGGCTACACCTTC
CASSPTGDNYGYTF
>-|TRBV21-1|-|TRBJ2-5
TGTGCCAGCAGCAAAGAAGGGGCGGTCCCGGAGACCCAGTACTTC
CASSKEGAVPETQYF
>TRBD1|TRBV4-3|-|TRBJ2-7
TGCGCCAGCAGCCACGGACAGGGGGGGTACGAGCAGTACTTC
CASSHGQGGYEQYF
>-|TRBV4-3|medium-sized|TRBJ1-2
TGCGCCAGCAGCCAAGATAATGACCAAAACTATGGCTACACCTTC
CASSQDNDQNYGYTF
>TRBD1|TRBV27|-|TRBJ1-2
TGTGCCAGCAGCGGACAGGGGGGTAACTATGGCTACACCTTC
CASSGQGGNYGYTF
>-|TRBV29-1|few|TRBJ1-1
TGCAGCGTGGGGGGTTCTGAAGCTTTCTTT
CSVGGSEAFF
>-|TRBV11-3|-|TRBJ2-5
TGTGCCAGCAGCACCGGACTCCGGTCCGAGACCCAGTACTTC
CASSTGLRSETQYF